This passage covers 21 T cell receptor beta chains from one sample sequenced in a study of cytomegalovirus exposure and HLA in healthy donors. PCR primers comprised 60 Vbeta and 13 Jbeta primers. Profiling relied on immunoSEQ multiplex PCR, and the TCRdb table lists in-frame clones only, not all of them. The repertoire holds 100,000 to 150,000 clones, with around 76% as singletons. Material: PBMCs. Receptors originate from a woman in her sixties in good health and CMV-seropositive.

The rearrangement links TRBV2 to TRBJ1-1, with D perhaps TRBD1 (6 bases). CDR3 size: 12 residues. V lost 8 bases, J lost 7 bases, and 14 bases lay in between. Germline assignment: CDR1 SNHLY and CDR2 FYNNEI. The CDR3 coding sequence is TGTGCCAGCGGGGGGGCTCGCGGTGAAGCTTTCTTT. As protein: CASGGARGEAFF.

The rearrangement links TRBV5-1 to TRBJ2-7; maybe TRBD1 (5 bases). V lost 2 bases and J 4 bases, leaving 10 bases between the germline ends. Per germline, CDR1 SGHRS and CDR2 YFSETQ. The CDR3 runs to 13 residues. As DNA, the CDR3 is TGCGCCAGCAGCTTAGGGGCAGTTTACGAGCAGTACTTC. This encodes CASSLGAVYEQYF.

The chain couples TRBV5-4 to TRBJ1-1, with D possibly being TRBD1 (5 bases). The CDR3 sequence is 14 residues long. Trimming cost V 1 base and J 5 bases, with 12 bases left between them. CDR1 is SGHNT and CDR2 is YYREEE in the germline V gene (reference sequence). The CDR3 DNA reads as TGTGCCAGCAGCTTGATCGGGGGTTTAACTGAAGCTTTCTTT. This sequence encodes CASSLIGGLTEAFF.

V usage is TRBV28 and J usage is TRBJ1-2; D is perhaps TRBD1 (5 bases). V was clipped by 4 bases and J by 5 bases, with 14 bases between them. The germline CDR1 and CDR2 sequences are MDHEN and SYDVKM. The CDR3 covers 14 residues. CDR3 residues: CASSSSAGLYGYTF. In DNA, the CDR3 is TGTGCCAGCAGTTCCTCCGCAGGGCTATATGGCTACACCTTC.

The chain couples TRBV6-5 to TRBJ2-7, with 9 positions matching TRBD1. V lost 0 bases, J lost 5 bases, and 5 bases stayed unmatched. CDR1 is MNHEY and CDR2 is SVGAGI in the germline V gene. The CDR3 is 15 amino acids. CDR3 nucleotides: TGTGCCAGCAGTTACTCGGGACAGGGCAGGGACGAGCAGTACTTC. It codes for CASSYSGQGRDEQYF.

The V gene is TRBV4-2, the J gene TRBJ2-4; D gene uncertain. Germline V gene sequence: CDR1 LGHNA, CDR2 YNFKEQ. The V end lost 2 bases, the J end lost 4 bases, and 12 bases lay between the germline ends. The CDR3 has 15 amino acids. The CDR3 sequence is CASSQSLSDKNIQYF. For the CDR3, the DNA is TGTGCCAGCAGCCAAAGTTTGTCAGATAAAAACATTCAGTACTTC.

CDR3 in DNA: TGTGCCAGCAGGGCACCAGGGTCGACTAATGAAAAACTGTTTTTT. Translated: CASRAPGSTNEKLFF. The rearrangement links TRBV7-9 to TRBJ1-4; the D gene is possibly TRBD1 (5 bases). Germline CDR1 reads SEHNR; CDR2 reads FQNEAQ (reference sequence). The CDR3 length is 15 residues. The germline V and J ends were trimmed by 6 bases and 2 bases, with 13 bases remaining between them.

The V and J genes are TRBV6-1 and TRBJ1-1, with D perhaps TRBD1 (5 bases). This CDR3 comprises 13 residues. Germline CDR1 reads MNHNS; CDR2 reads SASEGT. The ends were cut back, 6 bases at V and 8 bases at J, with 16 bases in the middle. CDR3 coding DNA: TGTGCCAGCAGCCGATTAGGGGAAGGGGAAGCTTTCTTT. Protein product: CASSRLGEGEAFF.

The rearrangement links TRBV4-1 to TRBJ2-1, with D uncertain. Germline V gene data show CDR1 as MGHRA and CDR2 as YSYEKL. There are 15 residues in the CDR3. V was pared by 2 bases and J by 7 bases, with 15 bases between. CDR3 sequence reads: CASSQLHSSRNEQFF. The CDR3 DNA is TGCGCCAGCAGCCAACTCCACAGCTCCAGGAATGAGCAGTTCTTC.

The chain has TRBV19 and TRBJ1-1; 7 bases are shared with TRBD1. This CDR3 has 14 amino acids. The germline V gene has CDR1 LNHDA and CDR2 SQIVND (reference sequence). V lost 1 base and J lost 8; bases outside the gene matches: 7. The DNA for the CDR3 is TGTGCCAGTAGTATAGCGCAGCGACAGGGAGAAGCTTTCTTT. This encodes CASSIAQRQGEAFF.

The CDR3 sequence is CASSLEDGHGKQETQYF. The CDR3 DNA sequence: TGTGCCAGCAGCTTAGAAGACGGACATGGAAAACAAGAGACCCAGTACTTC. This rearrangement joins TRBV7-9 to TRBJ2-5, with D perhaps TRBD1 (5 bases). The germline V and J ends were trimmed by 1 base and 2 bases, with 17 bases remaining between them. The CDR3 extends over 17 amino acids. Per germline, CDR1 SEHNR and CDR2 FQNEAQ (reference sequence).

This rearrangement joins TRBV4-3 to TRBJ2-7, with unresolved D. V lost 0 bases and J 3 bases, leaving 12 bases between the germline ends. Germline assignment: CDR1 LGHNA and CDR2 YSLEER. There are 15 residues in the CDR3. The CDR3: CASSQDREYFYEQYF. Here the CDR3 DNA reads TGCGCCAGCAGCCAAGATCGAGAATACTTCTACGAGCAGTACTTC.

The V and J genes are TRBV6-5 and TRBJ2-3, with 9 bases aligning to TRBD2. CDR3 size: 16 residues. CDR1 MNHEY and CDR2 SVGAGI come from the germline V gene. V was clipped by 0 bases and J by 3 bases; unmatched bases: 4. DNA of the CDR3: TGTGCCAGCAGTTACTCTAGCGGGAGTCTAACAGATACGCAGTATTTT. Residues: CASSYSSGSLTDTQYF.

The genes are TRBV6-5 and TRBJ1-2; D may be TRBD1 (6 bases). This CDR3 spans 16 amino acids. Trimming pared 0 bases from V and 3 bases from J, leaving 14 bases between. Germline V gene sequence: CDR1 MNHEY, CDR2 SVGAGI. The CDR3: CASSYSIPTGDYGYTF. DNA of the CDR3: TGTGCCAGCAGTTACTCGATCCCGACAGGAGACTATGGCTACACCTTC.

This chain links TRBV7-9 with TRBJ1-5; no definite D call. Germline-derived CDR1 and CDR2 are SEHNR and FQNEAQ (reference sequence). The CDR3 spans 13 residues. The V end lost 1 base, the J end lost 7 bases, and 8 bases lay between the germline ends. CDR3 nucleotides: TGTGCCAGCAGCTTAGAAGAGGGACAGCCCCAGCATTTT. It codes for CASSLEEGQPQHF.

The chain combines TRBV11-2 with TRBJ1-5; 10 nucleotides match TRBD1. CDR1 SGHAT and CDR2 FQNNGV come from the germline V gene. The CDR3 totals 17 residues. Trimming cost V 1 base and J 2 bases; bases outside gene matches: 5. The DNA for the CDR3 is TGTGCCAGCAGCTTAGGACAGGGGGCTGGGGGCAATCAGCCCCAGCATTTT. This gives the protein CASSLGQGAGGNQPQHF.

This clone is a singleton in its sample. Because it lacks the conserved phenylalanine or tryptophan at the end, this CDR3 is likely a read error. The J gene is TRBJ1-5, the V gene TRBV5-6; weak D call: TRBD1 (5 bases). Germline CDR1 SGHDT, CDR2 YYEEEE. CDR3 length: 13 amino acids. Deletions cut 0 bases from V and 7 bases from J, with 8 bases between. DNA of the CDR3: TGTGCCAGCAGCTTGGCAGGGCTCCAGCCCCAGCATGTT. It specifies CASSLAGLQPQHV.

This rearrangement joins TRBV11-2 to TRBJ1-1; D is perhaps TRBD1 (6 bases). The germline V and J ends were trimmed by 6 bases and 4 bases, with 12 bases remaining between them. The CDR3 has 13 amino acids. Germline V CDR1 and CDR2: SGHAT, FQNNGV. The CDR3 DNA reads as TGTGCCAGCAGACTTACAGGGCTCACTGAAGCTTTCTTT. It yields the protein CASRLTGLTEAFF.

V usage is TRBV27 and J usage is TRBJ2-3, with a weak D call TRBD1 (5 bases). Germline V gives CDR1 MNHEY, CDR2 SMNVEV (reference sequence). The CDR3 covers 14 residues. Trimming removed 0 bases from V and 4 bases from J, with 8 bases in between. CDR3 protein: CASSLSQGADTQYF. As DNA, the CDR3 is TGTGCCAGCAGTTTATCGCAGGGTGCAGATACGCAGTATTTT.

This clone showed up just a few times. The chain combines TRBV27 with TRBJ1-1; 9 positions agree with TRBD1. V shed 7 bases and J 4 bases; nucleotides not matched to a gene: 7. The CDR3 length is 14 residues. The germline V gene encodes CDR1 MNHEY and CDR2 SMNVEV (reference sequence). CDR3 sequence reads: CASILTQGATEAFF. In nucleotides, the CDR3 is TGTGCCAGCATCTTGACACAGGGGGCCACTGAAGCTTTCTTT.

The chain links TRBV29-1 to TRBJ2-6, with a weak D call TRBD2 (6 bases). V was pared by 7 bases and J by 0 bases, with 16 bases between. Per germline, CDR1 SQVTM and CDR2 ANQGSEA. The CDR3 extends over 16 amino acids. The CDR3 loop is CSAARDFDSGANVLTF. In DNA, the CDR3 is TGCAGCGCCGCGCGGGACTTCGACTCTGGGGCCAACGTCCTGACTTTC.